This T cell receptor (beta chain) is from a study of CD8 T cells in Susac syndrome. Random hexamers were used to reverse transcribe the RNA input (roughly 0.5 to 1 ug). Via MiXCR, TCRdb re-called the immunoSEQ multiplex PCR reads, giving one row per CDR3 protein. The sample includes approximately 220,000 distinct CDR3 sequences, approximately 90% of them seen just once. This CDR3 region has 14 residues. Germline CDR1 is MGHRA and CDR2 is YSYEKL. Trimming left V 1 base short and J 4 bases short, with 11 bases between. A single count supports this clonotype. It was treatment-naive patients with stable or active relapsing-remitting disease who made up the multiple sclerosis controls.

The chain recombines TRBV4-1 with TRBJ2-7; D remains unclear. Sequenced sample: CD8+ T cells from PBMCs. This receptor was taken from a human donor with multiple sclerosis. Here the CDR3 reads CASSQVSEDYEQYF. In nucleotides, the CDR3 is TGCGCCAGCAGCCAAGTGTCCGAAGATTACGAGCAGTACTTC.